A single sample is the source of the 3 T cell receptor beta chains below, sequenced in a study of OX40 agonist ivuxolimab in advanced cancers. Produced via immunoSEQ multiplex PCR; TCRdb's table is partial and in-frame only. The data show about 79,000 clones, with less than 85% seen just once and roughly 0.5% held by the top ten. The sample in question was CD4+ or CD8+ T cells sorted from blood, obtained in a trial of the OX40 agonist ivuxolimab. All receptors derive from an adult with an advanced solid tumor such as melanoma, head and neck, liver or kidney cancer.

This clone was detected only once. The gene calls are TRBV28 and TRBJ2-3; perhaps TRBD1 as D (5 bases). This CDR3 comprises 13 residues. V lost 6 bases to trimming and J lost 6 bases, with 13 bases between them. CDR1 and CDR2 (germline): MDHEN, SYDVKM. CDR3 in DNA: TGTGCCAGCAGAGCTGAAGGGGCGGATACGCAGTATTTT. Translating gives CASRAEGADTQYF.

The rearrangement joins TRBV5-5 to TRBJ2-5, with no clear D. Deletions cut 0 bases from V and 5 bases from J, with 8 bases between. CDR1 is SGHKS, CDR2 YYEKEE, per germline (reference sequence). The CDR3 length is 13 residues. The CDR3 DNA reads as TGTGCCAGCAGCTTGGTCGGTTCGGAGACCCAGTACTTC. As protein: CASSLVGSETQYF.

Written as DNA, the CDR3 is TGCGCCAGCAGCCCTAGTACAGGGGCGGTACAAGAGACCCAGTACTTC. Its translation: CASSPSTGAVQETQYF. This chain joins TRBV5-1 and TRBJ2-5; 7 bases agree with TRBD1. Germline V gives CDR1 SGHRS, CDR2 YFSETQ. The CDR3 runs to 16 residues. V was pared by 4 bases and J by 2 bases, with 11 bases of the junction left unmatched. Full variable domain (rest looked up from reference TRBV5-1 and TRBJ2-5): KAGVTQTPRYLIKTRGQQVTLSCSPISGHRSVSWYQQTPGQGLQFLFEYFSETQRNKGNFPGRFSGRQFSNSRSEMNVSTLELGDSALYLCASSPSTGAVQETQYFGPGTRLLVL.